These 32 T cell receptor beta chains were all obtained from the same sample, sequenced in a study of OX40 agonist ivuxolimab in advanced cancers. Profiling relied on immunoSEQ multiplex PCR, and the TCRdb table lists in-frame clones only, not all of them. The sample yields roughly 53,000 clones, approximately 84% seen once. Sequences were derived from CD4+ or CD8+ T cells sorted from blood, sampled in a trial of the OX40 agonist ivuxolimab. These receptors were obtained from an adult with an advanced solid tumor such as melanoma, head and neck, liver or kidney cancer.

The chain uses TRBV5-6 and TRBJ2-1; TRBD2 aligns across 7 bases. There are 14 residues in the CDR3. The ends lost 6 bases at V and 9 bases at J; junction bases unmatched: 12. From germline, CDR1 is SGHDT and CDR2 YYEEEE. The CDR3 DNA is TGTGCCAGCATCCTGAGATCCCGGGAGGTTGAGCAGTTCTTC. Its translation: CASILRSREVEQFF.

This clone was observed once. The chain links TRBV11-2 to TRBJ1-2; 7 bases match TRBD1. This CDR3 comprises 14 residues. Germline loops: CDR1 SGHAT, CDR2 FQNNGV. J lost 6 bases, V lost 5 bases, and 9 bases had no gene match. CDR3 DNA sequence: TGTGCCAGCAGCCGTAATACAGGGGCGGATGGCTACACCTTC. It encodes CASSRNTGADGYTF.

This clone was picked up one time. The V and J genes are TRBV9 and TRBJ2-5, with 12 bases fitting TRBD2. This CDR3 spans 15 amino acids. Losses at the gene ends were 3 bases for V and 7 bases for J; bases not matched to a gene: 7. CDR1 SGDLS and CDR2 YYNGEE come from the germline V gene. The CDR3 coding sequence is TGTGCCAGCAGCGCTAGCGGGAGGGCCGGGGGGACCCAGTACTTC. Translating gives CASSASGRAGGTQYF.

DNA for the CDR3: TGTGCCAGCAGCCCCTCGGTTAGCGCGTTCCAAGAGACCCAGTACTTC. It yields the protein CASSPSVSAFQETQYF. The chain employs TRBV7-9 and TRBJ2-5; perhaps TRBD2 as D (5 bases). The germline CDR1 and CDR2 sequences are SEHNR and FQNEAQ (reference sequence). CDR3 length equals 16 residues. With 5 bases removed from V and 1 base from J, the gap between germline ends came to 17 bases.

The genes are TRBV19 and TRBJ1-3; D remains ambiguous. The V end lost 3 bases, the J end lost 4 bases, and 10 bases lay between the germline ends. The CDR3 runs 14 residues. Germline V lookup: CDR1 LNHDA, CDR2 SQIVND (reference sequence). The CDR3 protein is CASSISADGNTIYF. DNA of the CDR3: TGTGCCAGTAGTATCTCGGCAGACGGAAACACCATATATTTT.

The chain carries TRBV27 and TRBJ2-2; TRBD2 is a possible D gene (6 bases). Looked up from germline, CDR1 is MNHEY and CDR2 is SMNVEV (reference sequence). This CDR3 comprises 17 residues. V gave up 5 bases and J gave up 1 base, with 17 bases separating them. The CDR3 loop is CASSPTFGTQNTGELFF. The DNA of the CDR3 is TGTGCCAGCAGTCCGACTTTCGGGACTCAGAACACCGGGGAGCTGTTTTTT.

This chain uses TRBV29-1 with TRBJ2-7; D is unclear. The germline V gene encodes CDR1 SQVTM and CDR2 ANQGSEA. The CDR3 length is 11 residues. Trimming took 8 bases from V and 9 from J, leaving 17 bases between them. This CDR3 is CSIRTDLTQYF. The DNA of the CDR3 is TGCAGCATACGGACGGACCTCACGCAGTACTTC.

The rearrangement uses TRBV6-5 and TRBJ2-5; 9 bases match TRBD1. This CDR3 region has 13 residues. The junction had 5 bases not matched to a gene; V was cut back by 7 bases and J by 5 bases. The germline V gene encodes CDR1 MNHEY and CDR2 SVGAGI. The CDR3 loop is CASKVQGAETQYF. In nucleotides, the CDR3 is TGTGCCAGCAAGGTACAGGGGGCGGAGACCCAGTACTTC.

The V call is TRBV18, the J call TRBJ1-4, with unresolved D. Trimming left V 6 bases short and J 0 bases short, with 8 bases between. The CDR3 extends over 14 amino acids. Germline CDR1 reads KGHSH; CDR2 reads LQKENI. The CDR3 sequence: CASSLVATNEKLFF. CDR3 DNA sequence: TGTGCCAGCTCGCTGGTCGCAACTAATGAAAAACTGTTTTTT.

The chain has TRBV5-1 and TRBJ2-7; a possible D gene is TRBD2 (7 bases). V was clipped by 0 bases and J by 2 bases, with 15 bases between them. The germline V gene has CDR1 SGHRS and CDR2 YFSETQ. CDR3 length equals 16 residues. Here the CDR3 reads CASSLDRGGGTYEQYF. The CDR3 bases are TGCGCCAGCAGCTTGGATCGAGGGGGAGGGACCTACGAGCAGTACTTC.

The chain has TRBV6-1 and TRBJ1-4, with TRBD1 as a possible D gene (5 bases). Per germline, CDR1 MNHNS and CDR2 SASEGT. CDR3 length equals 15 residues. V lost 6 bases to trimming and J lost 3 bases, with 14 bases between them. The CDR3 region is CASSLTAKSNEKLFF. CDR3 DNA: TGTGCCAGCAGCCTGACAGCAAAATCTAATGAAAAACTGTTTTTT.

The chain carries TRBV5-8 and TRBJ2-7; a weak D match, TRBD2 (5 bases). CDR3 length equals 15 residues. Per germline, CDR1 SGHTS and CDR2 YDEGEE. V was trimmed by 1 base and J by 0 bases, leaving 11 bases between them. CDR3 coding DNA: TGTGCCAGCAGCTTGACTCGGGGTGGCTCCTACGAGCAGTACTTC. Its translation is CASSLTRGGSYEQYF.

The rearrangement joins TRBV4-2 to TRBJ1-4; D might be TRBD1 (6 bases). V was cut by 6 bases and J by 3 bases, with 14 bases left in between. Germline-derived CDR1 and CDR2 are LGHNA and YNFKEQ. This CDR3 region has 15 residues. CDR3 region: CASSFRGQPNEKLFF. The CDR3 nucleotides read TGTGCCAGCAGTTTTCGAGGACAGCCTAATGAAAAACTGTTTTTT.

This clone was recorded a few times. This sequence joins TRBV4-2 and TRBJ1-6, with 7 bases lining up with TRBD1. V was clipped by 4 bases and J by 9 bases; unmatched bases: 9. Germline CDR1 reads LGHNA; CDR2 reads YNFKEQ. The CDR3 extends over 15 amino acids. The CDR3 nucleotides are TGTGCCAGCAGCCCAGGGACAGCTCTTACTTCACCCCTCCACTTT. Translation: CASSPGTALTSPLHF.

This clone appeared once. The rearrangement links TRBV18 to TRBJ2-7, with 7 positions matching TRBD2. The ends lost 3 bases at V and 5 bases at J; junction bases unmatched: 7. This CDR3 has 14 residues. Germline V gene sequence: CDR1 KGHSH, CDR2 LQKENI. As DNA, the CDR3 is TGTGCCAGCTCACCGGGGCCAGGGAGGGACGAGCAGTACTTC. Translated, it gives CASSPGPGRDEQYF.

This chain links TRBV7-9 with TRBJ1-6; D call uncertain. Per the germline V gene, CDR1 is SEHNR and CDR2 is FQNEAQ (reference sequence). The CDR3 runs 13 residues. Deletions cut 4 bases from V and 8 bases from J, with 9 bases between. In DNA form, the CDR3 reads TGTGCCAGCAGCTCCAAGGGCGATTCACCCCTCCACTTT. Its translation is CASSSKGDSPLHF.

The rearrangement links TRBV19 to TRBJ1-5; tentatively, D is TRBD1 (5 bases). Looked up from germline, CDR1 is LNHDA and CDR2 is SQIVND (reference sequence). This CDR3 region has 16 residues. Trimming took 6 bases from V and 4 from J, leaving 19 bases between them. The CDR3 nucleotides are TGTGCCAGTAGCCTATCGACGGGGCTTGGGAATCAGCCCCAGCATTTT. This codes for CASSLSTGLGNQPQHF.

V is TRBV5-1 and J is TRBJ1-6, with D unclear. CDR1 is SGHRS and CDR2 is YFSETQ in the germline V gene. With 2 bases removed from V and 5 bases from J, the gap between germline ends came to 5 bases. This CDR3 has 13 amino acids. In DNA form, the CDR3 reads TGCGCCAGCAGCTTAGACCATAATTCACCCCTCCACTTT. Protein sequence: CASSLDHNSPLHF.

V and J are TRBV6-6 and TRBJ1-4; the D is unclear. The CDR3 is made up of 13 amino acids. Per the germline V gene, CDR1 is MNHNY and CDR2 is SVGAGI (reference sequence). V lost 7 bases to trimming and J lost 3 bases, with 9 bases between them. The CDR3 reads CASMTGANEKLFF. The CDR3 region has the DNA TGTGCCAGCATGACCGGGGCTAATGAAAAACTGTTTTTT.

The chain uses TRBV7-9 and TRBJ2-7; 10 bases agree with TRBD2. The germline V gene encodes CDR1 SEHNR and CDR2 FQNEAQ (reference sequence). The trim removed 3 bases at V and 3 bases at J, leaving 5 bases unmatched. This CDR3 contains 15 residues. CDR3 sequence: CASSFGTSESYEQYF. The CDR3 coding sequence is TGTGCCAGCAGCTTTGGGACTAGCGAGAGCTACGAGCAGTACTTC.

J is TRBJ2-3 and V is TRBV4-1, with a possible D match to TRBD2 (5 bases). Germline V CDR1 and CDR2: MGHRA, YSYEKL. The V and J ends lost 0 bases and 0 bases respectively, with 10 bases between them. The CDR3 is made up of 16 amino acids. CDR3 in amino acids: CASSQDLTGSTDTQYF. In nucleotides, the CDR3 is TGCGCCAGCAGCCAAGATCTTACGGGAAGCACAGATACGCAGTATTTT.

The chain couples TRBV19 to TRBJ1-5; maybe TRBD1 (5 bases). The germline CDR1 and CDR2 sequences are LNHDA and SQIVND (reference sequence). This CDR3 spans 17 amino acids. V was clipped by 3 bases and J by 0 bases, with 15 bases between them. The CDR3 sequence: CASSIRGRGYSNQPQHF. As DNA, the CDR3 is TGTGCCAGTAGTATTCGAGGGAGGGGTTATAGCAATCAGCCCCAGCATTTT.

The chain recombines TRBV5-4 with TRBJ2-5; D tentatively fits TRBD1 or TRBD2 (5 bases each). This CDR3 is built from 14 residues. Trimming pared 3 bases from V and 5 bases from J, leaving 14 bases between. The germline CDR1 and CDR2 sequences are SGHNT and YYREEE (reference sequence). The CDR3 DNA reads TGTGCCAGCAGCTCCCCCGGGGCCGGCGAGACCCAGTACTTC. Amino acids: CASSSPGAGETQYF.

The genes are TRBV5-1 and TRBJ2-1, with 8 bases that match TRBD2. The J segment lost 8 bases and the V segment lost 3 bases, leaving 19 bases of the junction unmatched. The CDR3 totals 18 residues. Germline CDR1 SGHRS, CDR2 YFSETQ. Here the CDR3 DNA reads TGCGCCAGCAGCTCCTCCGGGGGGGAGCTAGCGCCCTGGGATGAGCAGTTCTTC. It yields the protein CASSSSGGELAPWDEQFF.

This clone was detected a few times. V is TRBV2 and J is TRBJ1-1; tentative D call: TRBD1 (6 bases). CDR3 size: 14 residues. Per germline, CDR1 SNHLY and CDR2 FYNNEI. The V gene lost 7 bases and the J gene lost 6 bases, with 18 bases spanning the gap. The CDR3, as DNA: TGTGCCAGCACTCTTGCCGGACAGAGGGCTGAAGCTTTCTTT. Protein: CASTLAGQRAEAFF.

Comment on this clone: This sample includes further DNA sequences coding for the same CDR3. The chain combines TRBV6-1 with TRBJ2-1; 11 bases align to TRBD2. Germline lookup yields CDR1 MNHNS and CDR2 SASEGT. V was pared by 1 base and J by 6 bases, with 2 bases of the junction left unmatched. This CDR3 has 15 amino acids. The CDR3 region is CASSEGTSGSNEQFF. CDR3 nucleotides: TGTGCCAGCAGTGAAGGGACTAGCGGGTCCAATGAGCAGTTCTTC.

The CDR3 loop reads CASRTPSGRINEQYF. CDR3 DNA: TGTGCCAGCAGGACCCCTAGCGGGAGGATCAACGAGCAGTACTTC. The J gene is TRBJ2-7, the V gene TRBV6-1; 11 nucleotides agree with TRBD2. The CDR3 has 15 residues. Unmatched junction bases numbered 9, after V lost 6 bases and J lost 5 bases. Germline V gene sequence: CDR1 MNHNS, CDR2 SASEGT.

The chain combines TRBV7-2 with TRBJ2-1; the D is unclear. CDR3 length: 13 residues. Germline lookup yields CDR1 SGHTA and CDR2 FQGNSA. The V end lost 1 base, the J end lost 6 bases, and 7 bases lay between the germline ends. The CDR3 spells CASSLDGFNEQFF. DNA of the CDR3: TGTGCCAGCAGCTTAGATGGCTTCAATGAGCAGTTCTTC. Combining the CDR3 with reference TRBV7-2 and TRBJ2-1 gives the whole variable domain GAGVSQSPSNKVTEKGKDVELRCDPISGHTALYWYRQSLGQGLEFLIYFQGNSAPDKSGLPSDRFSAERTGGSVSTLTIQRTQQEDSAVYLCASSLDGFNEQFFGPGTRLTVL.

The CDR3 loop is CASSTPSSGTQLKSYEQYF. The CDR3 DNA reads as TGTGCCAGCAGTACCCCGAGTAGCGGGACACAATTAAAATCCTACGAGCAGTACTTC. The chain couples TRBV6-7 to TRBJ2-7; TRBD2 aligns across 8 bases. TRBV6-7 qualifies as an ORF whose function is uncertain. The CDR3 runs 19 residues. J gave up 1 base and V 5 bases, and 19 bases lay outside the gene matches.

The chain couples TRBV6-1 to TRBJ1-2, with D unclear. The V gene's germline CDR1 is MNHNS and CDR2 SASEGT. This CDR3 has 13 residues. V shed 1 base and J shed 4 bases, with 7 bases lying between them. CDR3 sequence reads: CASSEVTVYGYTF. CDR3 DNA sequence: TGTGCCAGCAGTGAAGTAACAGTCTATGGCTACACCTTC.

The CDR3 protein is CASRAGGLYNEQFF. The CDR3, as DNA: TGTGCCAGCCGAGCGGGAGGACTCTACAATGAGCAGTTCTTC. The chain has TRBV19 and TRBJ2-1, with 9 positions matching TRBD2. Germline V gene lookup returns CDR1 LNHDA and CDR2 SQIVND (reference sequence). The CDR3 sequence is 14 residues long. V shed 9 bases and J 3 bases; nucleotides not matched to a gene: 6.

The table lists this clone with a few counts. The V call is TRBV7-2, the J call TRBJ2-5, with 7 bases fitting TRBD1. This CDR3 is built from 14 residues. CDR1 is SGHTA and CDR2 is FQGNSA in the germline V gene. V was pared by 5 bases and J by 3 bases, with 6 bases of the junction left unmatched. The CDR3 nucleotides read TGTGCCAGCAGCCCGTTAGGGGGCAAAGAGACCCAGTACTTC. Translated: CASSPLGGKETQYF.